The 9 T cell receptor beta chains presented below share a single source sample, sequenced in a study of T cells in localized non-small cell lung cancer. This table comes from immunoSEQ multiplex PCR, and its TCRdb copy is limited to in-frame clones, with some not included. The data show some 34,000 clones, roughly 78% seen once. The specimen was peripheral blood, collected before any cancer treatment. The receptor source for this set is a male donor aged 60 or over with stage III squamous cell lung carcinoma.

This clone was seen a handful of times. V gene TRBV4-3 combines with J gene TRBJ1-2; a weak D match, TRBD1 (5 bases). The CDR3 contains 15 residues. Trimming stripped 3 bases from V and 4 bases from J, with 15 bases between. Germline values: CDR1 LGHNA, CDR2 YSLEER. The CDR3 reads CASSQTRGIFYGYTF. The CDR3 DNA is TGCGCCAGCAGCCAGACTCGGGGGATCTTCTATGGCTACACCTTC.

This rearrangement joins TRBV11-2 to TRBJ1-2, with 8 bases aligning to TRBD1. Germline CDR1 and CDR2: SGHAT and FQNNGV. V lost 1 base to trimming and J lost 6 bases; unmatched junction nucleotides: 10. The CDR3 runs 16 residues. The CDR3 is CASSLGSQGALNGYTF. The CDR3 region has the DNA TGTGCCAGCAGCTTAGGGTCTCAGGGGGCTTTGAATGGCTACACCTTC.

The V call is TRBV4-2, the J call TRBJ2-1, with 8 bases lining up with TRBD2. Germline CDR1 reads LGHNA; CDR2 reads YNFKEQ. Trimming cost V 0 bases and J 9 bases; bases outside gene matches: 13. The CDR3 length is 17 residues. The CDR3 DNA reads as TGTGCCAGCAGCCAAGATAGGGCGGGAGGTTTATCTCTTGAGCAGTTCTTC. Translated, it gives CASSQDRAGGLSLEQFF.

The DNA for the CDR3 is TGTGCCAGCAGCCCTTTAGCGGGGCTATCAGATACGCAGTATTTT. Protein product: CASSPLAGLSDTQYF. The chain combines TRBV9 with TRBJ2-3, with TRBD2 matching over 8 bases. CDR1 and CDR2 from the germline V gene are SGDLS and YYNGEE. Trimming took 4 bases from V and 4 from J; bases not matched to a gene: 8. This CDR3 has 15 amino acids.

The V gene is TRBV18, the J gene TRBJ2-7; 11 bases map to TRBD1. The CDR3 is 15 amino acids. The J segment lost 3 bases and the V segment lost 3 bases, leaving 4 bases of the junction unmatched. Per germline, CDR1 KGHSH and CDR2 LQKENI. CDR3 coding DNA: TGTGCCAGCTCACCGTCCGGGACAGGGGGCTACGAGCAGTACTTC. Residues: CASSPSGTGGYEQYF. The full variable domain, rest sourced from reference TRBV18 and TRBJ2-7, is NAGVMQNPRHLVRRRGQEARLRCSPMKGHSHVYWYRQLPEEGLKFMVYLQKENIIDESGMPKERFSAEFPKEGPSILRIQQVVRGDSAAYFCASSPSGTGGYEQYFGPGTRLTVT.

The rearrangement links TRBV2 to TRBJ2-7; weak D call: TRBD2 (7 bases). Trimming left V 8 bases short and J 5 bases short, with 19 bases between. Germline V lookup: CDR1 SNHLY, CDR2 FYNNEI. This CDR3 is 14 amino acids long. The CDR3 DNA reads as TGTGCCAGCCAGCAAGGGGGGGATCCCCACGAGCAGTACTTC. Its translation: CASQQGGDPHEQYF.

Concerning this clone itself: The junction differs from germline at one of its ends, possibly a read error. V usage is TRBV6-6 and J usage is TRBJ2-7; D gene unclear. The CDR3 consists of 12 residues. The germline CDR1 and CDR2 sequences are MNHNY and SVGAGI (reference sequence). Here the CDR3 reads CASSSPGGLTDF. CDR3 bases: TGTGCCAGCAGTTCTCCGGGTGGATTAACGGACTTC.

This rearrangement joins TRBV4-3 to TRBJ1-2; D not certain. Trimming shortened V by 0 bases and J by 6 bases, and 17 bases separated the two germline ends. The germline V gene encodes CDR1 LGHNA and CDR2 YSLEER. This CDR3 has 16 residues. CDR3 sequence (DNA): TGCGCCAGCAGCCAAGATCCTATGCAGTTTTCGGATGGCTACACCTTC. It is translated as CASSQDPMQFSDGYTF.

This sequence joins TRBV18 and TRBJ1-3; tentatively, D is TRBD1 (5 bases). Germline V lookup: CDR1 KGHSH, CDR2 LQKENI. The CDR3 spans 16 residues. Trimming left V 3 bases short and J 2 bases short, with 14 bases between. CDR3 sequence reads: CASSPQRARAGNTIYF. CDR3 bases: TGTGCCAGCTCACCGCAACGGGCCAGGGCTGGAAACACCATATATTTT.